The next 24 T cell receptor beta chains were all read from a single sample in a study of blood T cells in healthy people across ages. With a J-beta primer mix and a sample-barcoded 5' primer, a second PCR ran 7 to 11 cycles. MiXCR, applied by TCRdb to the 5' RACE reads, yields one record per CDR3 protein. Of 1.5 million to 2 million distinct CDR3 sequences in the sample, about 50% were seen once. Sequenced material: blood. The receptors shown here come from a woman between 40 and 50 years old in good health.

The chain employs TRBV20-1 and TRBJ1-1, with no clear D. The germline V gene encodes CDR1 DFQATT and CDR2 SNEGSKA (reference sequence). V lost 5 bases, J lost 0 bases, and 10 bases lay in between. CDR3 length: 13 amino acids. CDR3 sequence: CSARTVVNTEAFF. The DNA of the CDR3 is TGCAGTGCTCGGACTGTAGTGAACACTGAAGCTTTCTTT.

The chain has TRBV7-2 and TRBJ2-3; D is undetermined. The CDR3 has 15 residues. V lost 1 base and J lost 5, with 13 bases in between. Germline V lookup: CDR1 SGHTA, CDR2 FQGNSA. For the CDR3, the DNA is TGTGCCAGCAGCTTAGTAGCTGTTCGGCTAGATACGCAGTATTTT. Translation: CASSLVAVRLDTQYF.

V and J are TRBV28 and TRBJ1-5; 9 bases are shared with TRBD1. Trimming removed 4 bases from V and 6 bases from J; junction bases left unmatched: 10. Germline V CDR1 and CDR2: MDHEN, SYDVKM. The CDR3 runs 16 residues. The CDR3, as DNA: TGTGCCAGCAGTTCAAACAGGGGGCGGACGGCTCAGCCCCAGCATTTT. Protein sequence: CASSSNRGRTAQPQHF.

This clonotype was found a few times. The rearrangement joins TRBV29-1 to TRBJ2-7; TRBD1 matches at 7 bases. Germline CDR1 and CDR2: SQVTM and ANQGSEA. J was trimmed by 4 bases and V by 4 bases; bases with no gene match: 7. This CDR3 has 13 amino acids. CDR3 sequence reads: CSVAGTANYEQYF. CDR3 bases: TGCAGCGTTGCCGGGACAGCCAATTACGAGCAGTACTTC.

The chain links TRBV6-5 to TRBJ2-5, with 8 bases lining up with TRBD1. Germline trimming cut 6 bases from V and 4 bases from J; bases unmatched to any gene: 7. This CDR3 comprises 14 residues. Germline V gene sequence: CDR1 MNHEY, CDR2 SVGAGI. As DNA, the CDR3 is TGTGCCAGCAGCGGACAGGGAAGGGGAGAGACCCAGTACTTC. It is translated as CASSGQGRGETQYF.

The chain couples TRBV20-1 to TRBJ1-2, with D perhaps matching TRBD1 (5 bases). CDR3 length: 14 residues. CDR1 is DFQATT, CDR2 SNEGSKA, per germline (reference sequence). Trimming removed 3 bases at V and 1 base at J, with 12 bases between. For the CDR3, the DNA is TGCAGTGCTAGTGACAGCAGAGATAACTATGGCTACACCTTC. Protein: CSASDSRDNYGYTF.

The chain carries TRBV27 and TRBJ2-1; TRBD1 aligns across 7 bases. The CDR3 sequence is 11 residues long. Germline CDR1 reads MNHEY; CDR2 reads SMNVEV (reference sequence). V lost 4 bases to trimming and J lost 14 bases; unmatched junction nucleotides: 5. The CDR3 sequence is CASSSTGDKFF. The DNA for the CDR3 is TGTGCCAGCAGTTCAACAGGGGATAAGTTCTTC.

In its sample, this clonotype was seen a few times. The genes are TRBV6-2 or TRBV6-3 and TRBJ2-7; TRBD1 agrees at 9 bases. After removal of 5 bases from V and 3 bases from J, the junction contained 5 bases not matched to a gene. The CDR3 is 14 amino acids. The V gene's germline CDR1 is MNHEY and CDR2 SVGEGT. DNA for the CDR3: TGTGCCAGCAGTAACCGGGACAGGGTCTACGAGCAGTACTTC. It yields the protein CASSNRDRVYEQYF.

The chain uses TRBV15 and TRBJ1-4; D not certain. The ends were cut back, 3 bases at V and 0 bases at J, with 5 bases in the middle. CDR1 is LNHNV, CDR2 YYDKDF, per germline (reference sequence). This CDR3 spans 14 amino acids. The CDR3 loop is CATSRESTNEKLFF. DNA for the CDR3: TGTGCCACCAGCAGGGAATCAACTAATGAAAAACTGTTTTTT.

In its sample, this clonotype was seen once. The chain joins TRBV27 to TRBJ2-1, with D uncertain. The CDR3 has 17 amino acids. The germline V and J ends were trimmed by 0 bases and 0 bases, with 12 bases remaining between them. The germline V gene encodes CDR1 MNHEY and CDR2 SMNVEV (reference sequence). CDR3 DNA: TGTGCCAGCAGTTTATCAGGGCTACGGAGCTCCTACAATGAGCAGTTCTTC. Its translation is CASSLSGLRSSYNEQFF.

The V and J genes are TRBV5-1 and TRBJ2-5, with 11 bases aligning to TRBD1. This CDR3 has 16 amino acids. CDR1 SGHRS and CDR2 YFSETQ come from the germline V gene. V trimming: 3 bases; J trimming: 2 bases; junction bases outside the gene matches: 6. The CDR3 spells CASSYRDRGFQETQYF. CDR3 in DNA: TGCGCCAGCAGCTACCGGGACAGGGGGTTTCAAGAGACCCAGTACTTC.

V and J are TRBV6-4 and TRBJ1-6; 9 positions agree with TRBD1. The V segment lost 5 bases and the J segment 5 bases; nucleotides outside the gene matches: 4. The CDR3 contains 15 residues. Germline V gives CDR1 MRHNA, CDR2 SNTAGT. The CDR3: CASSTTGGNNSPLHF. The CDR3 bases are TGTGCCAGCAGTACCACAGGGGGCAATAATTCACCCCTCCACTTT.

J is TRBJ2-1 and V is TRBV29-1; D is undetermined. Deletions cut 4 bases from V and 8 bases from J, with 6 bases between. This CDR3 has 10 amino acids. Germline loops: CDR1 SQVTM, CDR2 ANQGSEA. CDR3: CSVVWDEQFF. In DNA, the CDR3 is TGCAGCGTTGTTTGGGATGAGCAGTTCTTC.

This chain uses TRBV6-2 or TRBV6-3 with TRBJ2-7; 16 nucleotides match TRBD2. Germline V gives CDR1 MNHEY, CDR2 SVGEGT. The CDR3 length is 23 residues. After removal of 1 base from V and 7 bases from J, the junction contained 25 bases not matched to a gene. In DNA, the CDR3 is TGTGCCAGCAGTTACTTCTGGCTCGGGACTAGCGGGGGGGCACAGATTTCCTACAATGAGCAGTACTTC. Its protein is CASSYFWLGTSGGAQISYNEQYF.

The chain joins TRBV28 to TRBJ1-2; D is ambiguous. Deletions cut 2 bases from V and 4 bases from J, with 11 bases between. The CDR3 contains 14 residues. Germline lookup yields CDR1 MDHEN and CDR2 SYDVKM. CDR3 region: CASSLPPYSYGYTF. The CDR3 DNA sequence: TGTGCCAGCAGTTTACCACCCTACAGCTATGGCTACACCTTC.

This chain connects TRBV4-3 to TRBJ1-2; D is perhaps TRBD1 (6 bases). The germline V gene has CDR1 LGHNA and CDR2 YSLEER. Trimming left V 1 base short and J 5 bases short, with 8 bases between. The CDR3 spans 13 residues. The CDR3 protein is CASSQAGAYGYTF. Written as DNA, the CDR3 is TGCGCCAGCAGCCAAGCAGGGGCTTATGGCTACACCTTC.

This clonotype was seen a few times. The V and J genes are TRBV7-2 and TRBJ2-5, with 8 bases that match TRBD1. CDR3 length equals 16 residues. V was pared by 4 bases and J by 3 bases, with 10 bases of the junction left unmatched. Germline-derived CDR1 and CDR2 are SGHTA and FQGNSA. The CDR3 is CASSSPGGDLKETQYF. The CDR3 DNA follows: TGTGCCAGCAGCTCCCCAGGGGGCGACTTAAAAGAGACCCAGTACTTC.

This rearrangement joins TRBV20-1 to TRBJ2-5, with D perhaps matching TRBD1 (6 bases). The J call is doubtful: the DNA matches TRBJ2-7 better. CDR1 is DFQATT, CDR2 SNEGSKA, per germline (reference sequence). CDR3 length equals 14 residues. CDR3 sequence: CSARWKRTDYEQYF. In nucleotides, the CDR3 is TGCAGTGCTAGATGGAAAAGGACAGACTACGAGCAGTACTTC.

This chain's CDR3 is CASNTRRQETQYF. The DNA for the CDR3 is TGTGCCAGCAACACCCGTAGGCAAGAGACCCAGTACTTC. The rearrangement links TRBV2 to TRBJ2-5; no firm D call. V was trimmed by 7 bases and J by 2 bases, leaving 11 bases between them. Germline V gene sequence: CDR1 SNHLY, CDR2 FYNNEI. The CDR3 has 13 residues.

The chain employs TRBV24-1 and TRBJ2-5, with TRBD1 identical over 7 bases. Germline V CDR1 and CDR2: KGHDR, SFDVKD. CDR3 size: 15 residues. V was clipped by 4 bases and J by 6 bases; unmatched bases: 10. The CDR3 protein is CATSDSRQGKQTQYF. The CDR3 DNA sequence: TGTGCCACCAGTGACTCCCGACAGGGCAAGCAGACCCAGTACTTC.

With regard to this clonotype: One base away lies a much larger clone, so this may be a sequencing read error. The chain is built from TRBV7-9 and TRBJ2-7; 9 bases map to TRBD2. J gave up 0 bases and V 8 bases, and 5 bases lay outside the gene matches. Germline V gene lookup returns CDR1 SEHNR and CDR2 FQNEAQ (reference sequence). CDR3 length: 14 amino acids. This CDR3 is CASGPSGVSYEQYF. The CDR3 DNA follows: TGTGCCAGCGGCCCTAGCGGGGTCTCCTACGAGCAGTACTTC.

The table lists this clonotype with a few counts. The chain uses TRBV11-2 and TRBJ2-1; D call uncertain. V lost 5 bases and J 5 bases, leaving 7 bases between the germline ends. Germline CDR1 reads SGHAT; CDR2 reads FQNNGV. There are 12 residues in the CDR3. In DNA form, the CDR3 reads TGTGCCAGCAGCGGAGCCAACAATGAGCAGTTCTTC. This codes for CASSGANNEQFF.

This clonotype was observed a few times. The gene calls are TRBV9 and TRBJ1-2; possible D gene TRBD1, 6 bases. The germline CDR1 and CDR2 sequences are SGDLS and YYNGEE. The CDR3 runs to 18 residues. V lost 4 bases and J lost 3, with 25 bases in between. The CDR3 here is CASSNRPGDTRTHYGYTF. Here the CDR3 DNA reads TGTGCCAGCAGCAACCGTCCAGGGGACACGCGAACCCACTATGGCTACACCTTC.

J is TRBJ2-1 and V is TRBV29-1; D is possibly TRBD1 (6 bases). Trimming took 6 bases from V and 3 from J, leaving 18 bases between them. Germline V gene sequence: CDR1 SQVTM, CDR2 ANQGSEA. The CDR3 has 15 residues. CDR3 sequence reads: CSVVVRGHLYNEQFF. The DNA for the CDR3 is TGCAGCGTAGTAGTACGGGGACACCTCTACAATGAGCAGTTCTTC.